One sample yielded the 11 T cell receptor beta chains listed below, sequenced in a study of cytomegalovirus exposure and HLA in healthy donors. The PCR ran on 60 Vbeta and 13 Jbeta primers. Assay used: immunoSEQ multiplex PCR; TCRdb lists only in-frame clones, some missing. The sample holds 150,000 to 250,000 clones, 79% seen once. Sequencing was performed on PBMCs. Receptors originate from a girl under 18 in good health and CMV-seropositive.

V gene TRBV13 combines with J gene TRBJ2-7; 7 nucleotides match TRBD2. V was pared by 5 bases and J by 3 bases, with 13 bases of the junction left unmatched. This CDR3 comprises 16 residues. CDR1 PRHDT and CDR2 FYEKMQ come from the germline V gene (reference sequence). CDR3 sequence: CASSPPRASGLYEQYF. The DNA for the CDR3 is TGTGCCAGCAGCCCCCCTCGGGCTAGCGGACTCTACGAGCAGTACTTC.

The J gene is TRBJ2-7, the V gene TRBV4-3, with 8 bases lining up with TRBD2. Germline trimming cut 1 base from V and 4 bases from J; bases unmatched to any gene: 6. Germline CDR1 LGHNA, CDR2 YSLEER. The CDR3 runs 15 residues. CDR3 in amino acids: CASSQVYGGGYEQYF. The CDR3 DNA is TGCGCCAGCAGCCAAGTTTATGGCGGGGGGTACGAGCAGTACTTC.

This chain uses TRBV29-1 with TRBJ1-2, with a tentative D call TRBD1 (6 bases). Germline V gene data show CDR1 as SQVTM and CDR2 as ANQGSEA. The length of the CDR3 is 13 residues. V lost 5 bases and J lost 4, with 14 bases in between. The CDR3 loop is CSVPQGLSYGYTF. CDR3 nucleotides: TGCAGCGTTCCCCAGGGGCTTAGCTATGGCTACACCTTC.

V and J are TRBV5-4 and TRBJ2-2, with D perhaps matching TRBD2 (6 bases). The CDR3 consists of 16 residues. V shed 1 base and J shed 1 base, with 11 bases lying between them. The germline gives CDR1 SGHNT, CDR2 YYREEE (reference sequence). CDR3 sequence (DNA): TGTGCCAGCAGCTTGACTAGCATGATGAACACCGGGGAGCTGTTTTTT. Translation gives CASSLTSMMNTGELFF.

V gene TRBV19 combines with J gene TRBJ1-2; 7 bases line up with TRBD1. V trimming: 8 bases; J trimming: 4 bases; junction bases outside the gene matches: 4. The CDR3 is 12 amino acids. CDR1 and CDR2 from the germline V gene are LNHDA and SQIVND (reference sequence). CDR3 coding DNA: TGTGCCAGTCGGACAGGCCTCTATGGCTACACCTTC. Protein: CASRTGLYGYTF.

The V gene is TRBV14, the J gene TRBJ2-7; D may be TRBD1 (6 bases). Germline values: CDR1 SGHDN, CDR2 FVKESK. V was trimmed by 0 bases and J by 2 bases, leaving 17 bases between them. The CDR3 contains 17 residues. CDR3 amino acids: CASSQDIPGTLPYEQYF. The CDR3 nucleotides read TGTGCCAGCAGCCAAGATATCCCCGGGACACTTCCCTACGAGCAGTACTTC.

The rearrangement joins TRBV6-5 to TRBJ2-3; TRBD1 is a possible D gene (5 bases). The CDR3 has 13 residues. The germline V gene encodes CDR1 MNHEY and CDR2 SVGAGI. V lost 7 bases, J lost 10 bases, and 18 bases lay in between. CDR3 in DNA: TGTGCCAGCACCAACAGCAGGGCATCGGCGCAGTATTTT. Amino acids: CASTNSRASAQYF.

The chain carries TRBV5-6 and TRBJ1-4, with 8 bases lining up with TRBD1. J was trimmed by 8 bases and V by 4 bases; bases with no gene match: 10. CDR1 is SGHDT and CDR2 is YYEEEE in the germline V gene. This CDR3 is built from 15 residues. CDR3 DNA: TGTGCCAGCAGCCCTAACCAGGGGGCGCGGGAAAAACTGTTTTTT. Encoded protein: CASSPNQGAREKLFF. The variable domain in full, completed from reference TRBV5-6 and TRBJ1-4, reads DAGVTQSPTHLIKTRGQQVTLRCSPKSGHDTVSWYQQALGQGPQFIFQYYEEEERQRGNFPDRFSGHQFPNYSSELNVNALLLGDSALYLCASSPNQGAREKLFFGSGTQLSVL.

This rearrangement joins TRBV7-2 to TRBJ1-1, with D possibly TRBD1 on 6 matching bases. The germline V gene has CDR1 SGHTA and CDR2 FQGNSA. Trimming took off 5 bases at V and 5 bases at J, with 15 bases between the two ends. The CDR3 totals 14 residues. CDR3 sequence reads: CASSAQQGGTEAFF. CDR3 in DNA: TGTGCCAGCAGCGCACAACAGGGAGGGACTGAAGCTTTCTTT.

Regarding this clone: Distinct nucleotide sequences in the sample also encode this CDR3. The V gene is TRBV27, the J gene TRBJ1-5, with D tentatively TRBD1 (5 bases). Germline lookup yields CDR1 MNHEY and CDR2 SMNVEV (reference sequence). This CDR3 contains 14 residues. V was pared by 1 base and J by 4 bases, with 8 bases between. CDR3 in DNA: TGTGCCAGCAGTTTATACGGGGGGAATCAGCCCCAGCATTTT. Translated: CASSLYGGNQPQHF.

The CDR3 nucleotides read TGTGCCAGCAGCTTAGCGATGGGGGGGGCAGGTGGCTACACCTTC. This translates into CASSLAMGGAGGYTF. This chain links TRBV7-2 with TRBJ1-2; D might be TRBD1 (6 bases). The V end lost 0 bases, the J end lost 7 bases, and 15 bases lay between the germline ends. CDR1 and CDR2 from the germline V gene are SGHTA and FQGNSA. The CDR3 is 15 amino acids.